The 7 T cell receptor beta chains in this list originate from one sample, sequenced in a study of blood T cell repertoires in COVID-19. The repertoire was sequenced with immunoSEQ multiplex PCR; TCRdb's copy has only in-frame clones and lacks some. This sample carries around 130,000 clones, 82% of them seen once, and the ten largest clones take 3.5% to 5.5%. The sample consisted of peripheral blood. The receptors here all came from a woman in her 70s with acute or convalescent COVID-19.

V gene TRBV4-2 combines with J gene TRBJ1-2; D is ambiguous. CDR1 and CDR2 (germline): LGHNA, YNFKEQ. The length of the CDR3 is 14 residues. With 0 bases removed from V and 8 bases from J, the gap between germline ends came to 13 bases. The CDR3 coding sequence is TGTGCCAGCAGCCAAGAAGAGGGTTCCTTCGGCTACACCTTC. Its protein product is CASSQEEGSFGYTF.

The chain joins TRBV6-5 to TRBJ1-2, with 9 positions matching TRBD1. This CDR3 is built from 13 residues. Germline V gene sequence: CDR1 MNHEY, CDR2 SVGAGI. V dropped 5 bases and J dropped 5; count of bases not matched to a gene: 3. The CDR3, as DNA: TGTGCCAGCAGTCTTGGGACAGGGTATGGCTACACCTTC. Residues: CASSLGTGYGYTF.

The chain carries TRBV7-9 and TRBJ1-1, with 10 bases aligning to TRBD1. Per germline, CDR1 SEHNR and CDR2 FQNEAQ (reference sequence). V gave up 6 bases and J gave up 3 bases; unmatched junction bases: 10. The CDR3 totals 16 residues. The CDR3 region has the DNA TGTGCCAGCAGTAAAGACAGGGGGCGTTGGGACACTGAAGCTTTCTTT. Its translation: CASSKDRGRWDTEAFF.

This sequence joins TRBV12-2 and TRBJ2-2; TRBD1, as called in the table, went unchecked against the DNA. TRBV12-2 is described as a pseudogene. The CDR3 covers 16 residues. CDR3 DNA sequence: TGTGCAAGTCGCCTACAGGGGGCGCCGAACACCGGGGAGCTGTTTTTT. It encodes CASRLQGAPNTGELFF.

The rearrangement uses TRBV4-1 and TRBJ2-5, with TRBD2 as a possible D gene (6 bases). The germline V and J ends were trimmed by 0 bases and 1 base, with 9 bases remaining between them. The CDR3 spans 15 residues. The germline V gene encodes CDR1 MGHRA and CDR2 YSYEKL. CDR3 nucleotide sequence: TGCGCCAGCAGCCAAGATCCGACTAGCCAAGAGACCCAGTACTTC. Protein sequence: CASSQDPTSQETQYF.

This clone has only one observation. The chain couples TRBV2 to TRBJ2-3; D unresolved. V was clipped by 4 bases and J by 6 bases, with 8 bases between them. The germline gives CDR1 SNHLY, CDR2 FYNNEI. CDR3 length: 12 residues. This CDR3 is CASSVLSDTQYF. The CDR3 DNA reads TGTGCCAGCAGTGTACTGTCCGATACGCAGTATTTT.

On this clone itself: At the DNA level, this CDR3 is encoded by other sequences in the same sample as well. CDR3: CASSQGQGSNQPQHF. The CDR3 region has the DNA TGTGCCAGCAGCCAAGGACAGGGGAGCAATCAGCCCCAGCATTTT. V and J are TRBV3-1 (or the pseudogene TRBV3-2) and TRBJ1-5, with 8 bases lining up with TRBD1. The CDR3 sequence is 15 residues long. Per germline, CDR1 LGHDT and CDR2 YNNKEL (reference sequence). Trimming removed 1 base from V and 1 base from J; junction bases left unmatched: 0.